This entry lists 6 T cell receptor beta chains sequenced from one sample in a study of blood T cell repertoires in COVID-19. The assay was immunoSEQ multiplex PCR, and TCRdb's table has in-frame clones only and misses some. The sample holds approximately 83,000 clones, approximately 88% seen once. What was sequenced was peripheral blood. These receptors all come from a man aged 70 or older with acute or convalescent COVID-19.

The genes are TRBV2 and TRBJ2-1, with TRBD2 matching 12 bases. The V and J ends lost 5 bases and 10 bases, in that order; junction bases with no gene match: 6. The length of the CDR3 is 14 residues. Germline CDR1 is SNHLY and CDR2 is FYNNEI. The CDR3 protein is CASSLAGGLGEQFF. DNA of the CDR3: TGTGCCAGCAGTCTAGCGGGAGGGCTCGGGGAGCAGTTCTTC.

As DNA, the CDR3 is TGTGCCAGCTCCCGAAGGGAGGGCGAAGCTTTCTTT. It is translated as CASSRREGEAFF. The chain links TRBV18 to TRBJ1-1; unclear D gene. This CDR3 is 12 amino acids long. Looked up from germline, CDR1 is KGHSH and CDR2 is LQKENI. The V and J ends lost 6 bases and 8 bases respectively, with 13 bases between them.

This sequence joins TRBV5-6 and TRBJ1-5; perhaps TRBD1 as D (5 bases). The CDR3 extends over 14 amino acids. Between the trimmed V and J ends, which lost 2 bases and 4 bases, there was a span of 10 bases. Per germline, CDR1 SGHDT and CDR2 YYEEEE. The CDR3 region has the DNA TGTGCCAGCAGCTTAGGGGTTTGGAATCAGCCCCAGCATTTT. Protein product: CASSLGVWNQPQHF.

In its sample, this clone was seen a few times. This chain links TRBV5-4 with TRBJ1-1; 7 nucleotides match TRBD1. Germline V gives CDR1 SGHNT, CDR2 YYREEE (reference sequence). The CDR3 has 14 residues. Trimming cost V 7 bases and J 6 bases; bases outside gene matches: 12. In DNA form, the CDR3 reads TGTGCCAGCGGCGGACAGGCCGGGAGCCCTGAAGCTTTCTTT. It encodes CASGGQAGSPEAFF.

This clone turned up a few times. The chain carries TRBV29-1 and TRBJ2-7; D may be TRBD2 (5 bases). Germline CDR1 reads SQVTM; CDR2 reads ANQGSEA. Trimming stripped 7 bases from V and 4 bases from J, with 11 bases between. The CDR3 is 11 amino acids. The DNA of the CDR3 is TGCAGCGGAGGGCTAGGTTACGAGCAGTACTTC. Encoded protein: CSGGLGYEQYF.

In this sample, this clone turned up once. The chain is built from TRBV7-9 and TRBJ2-7, with no clear D. In germline, CDR1 is SEHNR, CDR2 FQNEAQ (reference sequence). The CDR3 length is 14 residues. Trimming removed 5 bases at V and 5 bases at J, with 16 bases between. CDR3 loop: CASSPSLSQNEQYF. CDR3 nucleotides: TGTGCCAGCAGCCCCTCCCTATCACAGAACGAGCAGTACTTC.